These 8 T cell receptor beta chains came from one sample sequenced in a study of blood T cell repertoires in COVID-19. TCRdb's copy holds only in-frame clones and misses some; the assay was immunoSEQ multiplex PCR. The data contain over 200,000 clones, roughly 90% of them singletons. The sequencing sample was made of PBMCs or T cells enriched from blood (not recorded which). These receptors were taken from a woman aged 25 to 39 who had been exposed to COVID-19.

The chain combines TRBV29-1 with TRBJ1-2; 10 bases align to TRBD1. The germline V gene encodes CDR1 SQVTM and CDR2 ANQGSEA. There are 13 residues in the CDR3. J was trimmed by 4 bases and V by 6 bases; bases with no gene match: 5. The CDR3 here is CSVRQGAGYGYTF. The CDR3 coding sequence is TGCAGCGTCAGACAGGGGGCTGGCTATGGCTACACCTTC.

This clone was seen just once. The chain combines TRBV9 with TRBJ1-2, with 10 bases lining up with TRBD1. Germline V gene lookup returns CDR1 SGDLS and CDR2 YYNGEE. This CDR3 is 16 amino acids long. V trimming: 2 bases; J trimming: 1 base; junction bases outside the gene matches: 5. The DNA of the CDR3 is TGTGCCAGCAGCGTCGACAGGGGGCCGCATAACTATGGCTACACCTTC. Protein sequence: CASSVDRGPHNYGYTF.

CDR3 sequence reads: CASSLGGRKDTQYF. DNA for the CDR3: TGTGCCAGCAGCTTAGGGGGGCGTAAAGATACGCAGTATTTT. The chain joins TRBV7-9 to TRBJ2-3, with D tentatively TRBD1 (6 bases). The CDR3 sequence is 14 residues long. The germline V gene has CDR1 SEHNR and CDR2 FQNEAQ (reference sequence). With 1 base removed from V and 5 bases from J, the gap between germline ends came to 10 bases.

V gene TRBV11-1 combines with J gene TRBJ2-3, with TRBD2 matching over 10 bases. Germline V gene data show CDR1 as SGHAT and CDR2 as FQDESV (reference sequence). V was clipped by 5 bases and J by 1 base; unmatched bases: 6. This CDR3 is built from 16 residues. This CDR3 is CASSPGLAERTDTQYF. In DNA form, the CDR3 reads TGTGCCAGCAGCCCCGGACTAGCGGAGCGCACAGATACGCAGTATTTT. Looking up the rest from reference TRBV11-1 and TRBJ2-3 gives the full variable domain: EAEVAQSPRYKITEKSQAVAFWCDPISGHATLYWYRQILGQGPELLVQFQDESVVDDSQLPKDRFSAERLKGVDSTLKIQPAELGDSAMYLCASSPGLAERTDTQYFGPGTRLTVL.

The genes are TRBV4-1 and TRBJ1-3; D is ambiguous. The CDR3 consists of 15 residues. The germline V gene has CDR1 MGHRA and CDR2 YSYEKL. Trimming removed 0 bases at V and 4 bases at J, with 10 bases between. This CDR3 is CASSQERYKGNTIYF. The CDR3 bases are TGCGCCAGCAGCCAAGAGCGGTACAAGGGAAACACCATATATTTT.

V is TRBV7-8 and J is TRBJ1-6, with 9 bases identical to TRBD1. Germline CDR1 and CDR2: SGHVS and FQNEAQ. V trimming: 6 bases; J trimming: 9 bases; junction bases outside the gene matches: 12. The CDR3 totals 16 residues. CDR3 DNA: TGTGCCAGCAGATCGCCCGCGACAGGGGGACTTTCACCCCTCCACTTT. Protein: CASRSPATGGLSPLHF.

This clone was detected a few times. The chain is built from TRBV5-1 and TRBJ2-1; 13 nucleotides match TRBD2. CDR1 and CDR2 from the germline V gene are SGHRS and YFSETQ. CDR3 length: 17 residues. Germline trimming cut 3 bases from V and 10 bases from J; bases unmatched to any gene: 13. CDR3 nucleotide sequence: TGCGCCAGCAGCTCGGCGGGACTAGCGGGGCTCCTTGGGGAGCAGTTCTTC. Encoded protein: CASSSAGLAGLLGEQFF.

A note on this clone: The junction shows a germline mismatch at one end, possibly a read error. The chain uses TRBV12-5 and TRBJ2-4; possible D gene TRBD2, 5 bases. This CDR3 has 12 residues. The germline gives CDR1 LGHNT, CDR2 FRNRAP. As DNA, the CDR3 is TGTGCTAGTGGTTTGGAGCCGGGTCCTAGCAACTTC. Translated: CASGLEPGPSNF. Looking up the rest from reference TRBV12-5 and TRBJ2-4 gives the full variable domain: DARVTQTPRHKVTEMGQEVTMRCQPILGHNTVFWYRQTMMQGLELLAYFRNRAPLDDSGMPKDRFSAEMPDATLATLKIQPSEPRDSAVYFCASGLEPGPSNFGAGTRLSVL.